Below, 29 T cell receptor beta chains from the same sample are listed, as sequenced in a study of human T cells and chemical hapten exposure. Documented time point: pre-sensitization, week 0. Documented treatment: therapeutic diphenylcyclopropenone sensitization with weekly scalp DPC. TCRdb itself ran the RACE reads through MiXCR, one entry per CDR3 protein. The sample gives under 400,000 distinct CDR3 sequences, 5.1% of which show up once; just over 2.5% is in the top ten. The sample was whole blood, taken in connection with sensitization to the hapten diphenylcyclopropenone (DPC). The receptors were sampled from a woman in her forties or fifties with alopecia areata. Some clones in this sample may be carry-over from other donors' samples.

This clonotype has ten or more counts. This chain connects TRBV13 to TRBJ2-7; D tentatively reads TRBD1 or TRBD2 (6 bases each). Trimming stripped 4 bases from V and 5 bases from J, with 21 bases between. CDR1 is PRHDT, CDR2 FYEKMQ, per germline (reference sequence). The CDR3 is made up of 16 amino acids. The CDR3 DNA sequence: TGTGCCAGCAGCTATCTTCATGGGGGGCAAAGGGACGAGCAGTACTTC. Translated, it gives CASSYLHGGQRDEQYF.

The table lists this clonotype with a few counts. This chain links TRBV6-2 or TRBV6-3 with TRBJ2-1; 7 bases align to TRBD2. Germline CDR1 is MNHEY and CDR2 is SVGEGT. CDR3 size: 17 residues. The J segment lost 1 base and the V segment lost 5 bases, leaving 11 bases of the junction unmatched. CDR3 protein: CASSHRFAGASYNEQFF. The CDR3 DNA follows: TGTGCCAGCAGTCATCGATTTGCGGGAGCGTCCTACAATGAGCAGTTCTTC.

As for this clonotype: Germline is not matched at one junction end, which may reflect a read error. The rearrangement joins TRBV27 to TRBJ2-7; D may be TRBD1 (6 bases). CDR3 length: 13 residues. Per the germline V gene, CDR1 is MNHEY and CDR2 is SMNVEV (reference sequence). The CDR3 DNA follows: TGTGCAAGCAAGAACCAGGGGATTAATGAGCAGTACTTC. It is translated as CASKNQGINEQYF.

This chain uses TRBV4-1 with TRBJ2-7, with TRBD2 matching over 8 bases. V lost 0 bases and J lost 0; bases outside the gene matches: 4. From germline, CDR1 is MGHRA and CDR2 YSYEKL. This CDR3 spans 16 amino acids. In DNA form, the CDR3 reads TGCGCCAGCAGCCAAGATGGGGCGGGAGGCTCCTACGAGCAGTACTTC. It translates to CASSQDGAGGSYEQYF.

This clonotype was recorded many times. V and J are TRBV11-2 and TRBJ2-6; TRBD2 might be the D (5 bases). The CDR3 totals 17 residues. Germline V CDR1 and CDR2: SGHAT, FQNNGV. The germline V and J ends were trimmed by 5 bases and 4 bases, with 18 bases remaining between them. The chain's CDR3 is CASSPREGAPGANVLTF. The DNA of the CDR3 is TGTGCCAGCAGCCCAAGAGAGGGCGCGCCCGGGGCCAACGTCCTGACTTTC. Based on the CDR3 plus reference TRBV11-2 and TRBJ2-6, the full variable domain is EAGVAQSPRYKIIEKRQSVAFWCNPISGHATLYWYQQILGQGPKLLIQFQNNGVVDDSQLPKDRFSAERLKGVDSTLKIQPAKLEDSAVYLCASSPREGAPGANVLTFGAGSRLTVL.

V and J are TRBV19 and TRBJ1-2; D is possibly TRBD1 (6 bases). The germline V and J ends were trimmed by 4 bases and 0 bases, with 12 bases remaining between them. CDR3 length: 15 residues. Germline lookup yields CDR1 LNHDA and CDR2 SQIVND (reference sequence). CDR3 in DNA: TGTGCCAGTAGTACCTCCGGGACATCTAACTATGGCTACACCTTC. This translates into CASSTSGTSNYGYTF.

This clonotype was observed many times. This chain connects TRBV6-5 to TRBJ2-5; D is undetermined. CDR1 MNHEY and CDR2 SVGAGI come from the germline V gene. The CDR3 extends over 12 amino acids. V lost 6 bases to trimming and J lost 5 bases, with 10 bases between them. CDR3 bases: TGTGCCAGCAGGATGGGGTCGGAGACCCAGTACTTC. As protein: CASRMGSETQYF.

The V and J genes are TRBV10-3 and TRBJ2-7; weak D call: TRBD1 (5 bases). Trimming left V 6 bases short and J 4 bases short, with 7 bases between. Germline assignment: CDR1 ENHRY and CDR2 SYGVKD. There are 11 residues in the CDR3. The CDR3 bases are TGTGCCATCAGGGACACTTACGAGCAGTACTTC. Translation gives CAIRDTYEQYF.

This clonotype was seen many times. The chain is built from TRBV12-3 or TRBV12-4 and TRBJ2-1; D ambiguous. This CDR3 contains 12 residues. V gave up 6 bases and J gave up 5 bases, with 8 bases separating them. CDR3 sequence reads: CASSGPHNEQFF. CDR3 DNA: TGTGCCAGCAGCGGACCTCACAATGAGCAGTTCTTC.

The V gene is TRBV4-3, the J gene TRBJ1-4; D unclear. Germline CDR1 is LGHNA and CDR2 is YSLEER. V lost 0 bases to trimming and J lost 5 bases, with 13 bases between them. The CDR3 covers 16 residues. CDR3 in DNA: TGCGCCAGCAGCCAAGATGCAGGCAGTTTAAATGAAAAACTGTTTTTT. Translating gives CASSQDAGSLNEKLFF.

This clonotype was seen only a few times. The rearrangement links TRBV27 to TRBJ2-3; 7 bases agree with TRBD2. The CDR3 length is 18 residues. Germline loops: CDR1 MNHEY, CDR2 SMNVEV (reference sequence). V was pared by 4 bases and J by 0 bases, with 13 bases of the junction left unmatched. The CDR3 DNA sequence: TGTGCCAGCAGTTACTGGACGGGCGGGGGATCTAGCACAGATACGCAGTATTTT. Translation gives CASSYWTGGGSSTDTQYF.

The V gene is TRBV6-5, the J gene TRBJ2-1; 11 bases align to TRBD1. The junction had 6 bases not matched to a gene; V was cut back by 6 bases and J by 5 bases. This CDR3 comprises 15 residues. Germline values: CDR1 MNHEY, CDR2 SVGAGI. The CDR3 sequence: CASRSGQGVNNEQFF. The CDR3 nucleotides read TGTGCCAGCAGGTCGGGACAGGGGGTTAACAATGAGCAGTTCTTC.

In regard to this clonotype: The CDR3 does not close with the conserved phenylalanine or tryptophan, likely indicating a read error. The chain is built from TRBV5-1 and TRBJ2-3; D remains ambiguous. The germline gives CDR1 SGHRS, CDR2 YFSETQ. The V end lost 2 bases, the J end lost 0 bases, and 7 bases lay between the germline ends. The length of the CDR3 is 14 residues. CDR3 loop: CASSFGLSTDTQYS. The CDR3 coding sequence is TGCGCCAGCAGCTTTGGGCTGAGCACAGATACGCAGTATTCT.

On this clonotype itself: At one boundary the junction diverges from the germline segment, which might be a read error. The V call is TRBV29-1, the J call TRBJ2-1, with 11 bases lining up with TRBD2. The CDR3 contains 13 residues. Germline CDR1 reads SQVTM; CDR2 reads ANQGSEA. CDR3 loop: CSAPLAGDDEHFF. The CDR3 DNA is TGCAGCGCCCCACTAGCGGGAGACGATGAGCATTTCTTC.

This clonotype appeared many times. The chain recombines TRBV6-1 with TRBJ2-7; D gene unclear. Germline CDR1 reads MNHNS; CDR2 reads SASEGT. V lost 10 bases, J lost 4 bases, and 17 bases lay in between. This CDR3 has 13 amino acids. In nucleotides, the CDR3 is TGTGCCACCACGTCAGACCAAACTTACGAGCAGTACTTC. Amino acids: CATTSDQTYEQYF.

The chain combines TRBV12-5 with TRBJ1-5; the D is unclear. V shed 6 bases and J shed 3 bases, with 12 bases lying between them. This CDR3 is 14 amino acids long. CDR1 and CDR2 from the germline V gene are LGHNT and FRNRAP. The CDR3 is CASGSRATNQPQHF. The CDR3 nucleotides read TGTGCTAGTGGCTCCCGGGCCACCAATCAGCCCCAGCATTTT.

This clonotype was counted many times. The chain links TRBV27 to TRBJ2-3; D possibly corresponds to TRBD2 (5 bases). The CDR3 spans 17 residues. The germline V gene has CDR1 MNHEY and CDR2 SMNVEV (reference sequence). Between the trimmed V and J ends, which lost 5 bases and 0 bases, there was a span of 18 bases. In nucleotides, the CDR3 is TGTGCCAGCAGTCCCGAAGGAATCGGGATCAGCACAGATACGCAGTATTTT. Translating gives CASSPEGIGISTDTQYF.

A few counts support this clonotype. J is TRBJ2-7 and V is TRBV9, with 7 bases aligning to TRBD1. The CDR3 totals 15 residues. From germline, CDR1 is SGDLS and CDR2 YYNGEE. Trimming took 0 bases from V and 5 from J; bases not matched to a gene: 8. The CDR3 protein is CASSVAPDRAHEQYF. In DNA form, the CDR3 reads TGTGCCAGCAGCGTAGCCCCAGACAGGGCCCACGAGCAGTACTTC. Full variable domain (outside the CDR3, taken from reference TRBV9 and TRBJ2-7): DSGVTQTPKHLITATGQRVTLRCSPRSGDLSVYWYQQSLDQGLQFLIQYYNGEERAKGNILERFSAQQFPDLHSELNLSSLELGDSALYFCASSVAPDRAHEQYFGPGTRLTVT.

This clonotype was seen a handful of times. The chain couples TRBV20-1 to TRBJ1-6; the D gene is possibly TRBD1 (5 bases). In germline, CDR1 is DFQATT, CDR2 SNEGSKA (reference sequence). The CDR3 is made up of 16 amino acids. V was trimmed by 5 bases and J by 4 bases, leaving 18 bases between them. The CDR3 is CSARAPGTEYNSPLHF. CDR3 coding DNA: TGCAGTGCTCGCGCCCCAGGGACGGAATATAATTCACCCCTCCACTTT.

This clonotype appeared many times. This rearrangement joins TRBV20-1 to TRBJ2-1; 8 bases match TRBD1. This CDR3 comprises 12 residues. The germline CDR1 and CDR2 sequences are DFQATT and SNEGSKA (reference sequence). The J segment lost 10 bases and the V segment lost 5 bases, leaving 7 bases of the junction unmatched. For the CDR3, the DNA is TGCAGTGCTGGAACAGGGGGGCGGGAGCAGTTCTTC. This encodes CSAGTGGREQFF.

This chain links TRBV12-3 or TRBV12-4 with TRBJ2-3; D possibly matches TRBD1 or TRBD2 (5 bases each). The CDR3 is 15 amino acids. With 3 bases removed from V and 2 bases from J, the gap between germline ends came to 12 bases. In nucleotides, the CDR3 is TGTGCCAGCAGTTTTACTCCGGGGCCCACAGATACGCAGTATTTT. Translating it yields CASSFTPGPTDTQYF.

This chain uses TRBV20-1 with TRBJ1-2, with 7 bases lining up with TRBD1. CDR1 DFQATT and CDR2 SNEGSKA come from the germline V gene (reference sequence). V lost 2 bases to trimming and J lost 7 bases; unmatched junction nucleotides: 10. The CDR3 covers 14 residues. This CDR3 is CSARSPTGIGGYTF. The CDR3 region has the DNA TGCAGTGCTAGATCCCCGACAGGGATCGGTGGCTACACCTTC.

This clonotype was observed a few times. The rearrangement uses TRBV7-2 and TRBJ2-3, with 8 bases lining up with TRBD2. Germline V lookup: CDR1 SGHTA, CDR2 FQGNSA. The CDR3 totals 15 residues. J was trimmed by 2 bases and V by 3 bases; bases with no gene match: 4. CDR3 sequence reads: CASSLGLVPTDTQYF. The CDR3 DNA sequence: TGTGCCAGCAGCTTGGGACTAGTCCCCACAGATACGCAGTATTTT.

This clonotype was seen more than once but under ten times. V is TRBV5-1 and J is TRBJ1-1, with a weak D call TRBD1 (5 bases). Per germline, CDR1 SGHRS and CDR2 YFSETQ. The CDR3 is 17 residues long. The V end lost 3 bases, the J end lost 1 base, and 19 bases lay between the germline ends. The CDR3 protein is CASSYGVLGRQNTEAFF. As DNA, the CDR3 is TGCGCCAGCAGCTATGGGGTTTTGGGACGGCAGAACACTGAAGCTTTCTTT.

This clonotype was observed a handful of times. The chain carries TRBV3-1 and TRBJ1-1; a possible D gene is TRBD1 (6 bases). The CDR3 runs 14 residues. Trimming removed 2 bases at V and 4 bases at J, with 11 bases between. CDR1 is LGHDT, CDR2 YNNKEL, per germline (reference sequence). The CDR3: CASSQKGGGTEAFF. CDR3 coding DNA: TGTGCCAGCAGCCAAAAGGGGGGAGGCACTGAAGCTTTCTTT.

This clonotype was observed a handful of times. The genes are TRBV5-6 and TRBJ1-4; D is ambiguous. TRBJ2-2 matches the DNA end more closely, so the J call is doubtful. Germline-derived CDR1 and CDR2 are SGHDT and YYEEEE. The length of the CDR3 is 13 residues. In DNA form, the CDR3 reads TGTGCCAGCAGCTCCTCAAACCGAAAGGAGCTGTTTTTT. Translating gives CASSSSNRKELFF.

This clonotype was observed many times. This chain connects TRBV12-3 or TRBV12-4 to TRBJ1-4, with a tentative D call TRBD1 (6 bases). V lost 5 bases, J lost 5 bases, and 12 bases lay in between. The CDR3 length is 14 residues. This CDR3 is CASSTGTPNEKLFF. CDR3 nucleotides: TGTGCCAGCAGTACCGGGACACCCAATGAAAAACTGTTTTTT.

This clonotype was recorded many times. V is TRBV6-2 or TRBV6-3 and J is TRBJ2-1, with D perhaps TRBD2 (5 bases). V gave up 0 bases and J gave up 2 bases, with 11 bases separating them. CDR1 is MNHEY and CDR2 is SVGEGT in the germline V gene. The CDR3 length is 16 residues. The CDR3 coding sequence is TGTGCCAGCAGTTACTCGATCAGCGGCCCCTACAATGAGCAGTTCTTC. Translated: CASSYSISGPYNEQFF.

Concerning this clonotype: A much more abundant neighbour one base away suggests this may be a read error. The CDR3 does not close with the conserved phenylalanine or tryptophan, likely indicating a read error. The chain recombines TRBV20-1 with TRBJ2-7, with 7 bases that match TRBD2. Germline V gene sequence: CDR1 DFQATT, CDR2 SNEGSKA (reference sequence). V shed 3 bases and J 4 bases; nucleotides not matched to a gene: 9. The CDR3 loop spans 14 amino acids. The CDR3 bases are TGCAGTGCTAGCTCCAGCGGGGAGTTGTACGAGCAGTACTAC. This codes for CSASSSGELYEQYY.